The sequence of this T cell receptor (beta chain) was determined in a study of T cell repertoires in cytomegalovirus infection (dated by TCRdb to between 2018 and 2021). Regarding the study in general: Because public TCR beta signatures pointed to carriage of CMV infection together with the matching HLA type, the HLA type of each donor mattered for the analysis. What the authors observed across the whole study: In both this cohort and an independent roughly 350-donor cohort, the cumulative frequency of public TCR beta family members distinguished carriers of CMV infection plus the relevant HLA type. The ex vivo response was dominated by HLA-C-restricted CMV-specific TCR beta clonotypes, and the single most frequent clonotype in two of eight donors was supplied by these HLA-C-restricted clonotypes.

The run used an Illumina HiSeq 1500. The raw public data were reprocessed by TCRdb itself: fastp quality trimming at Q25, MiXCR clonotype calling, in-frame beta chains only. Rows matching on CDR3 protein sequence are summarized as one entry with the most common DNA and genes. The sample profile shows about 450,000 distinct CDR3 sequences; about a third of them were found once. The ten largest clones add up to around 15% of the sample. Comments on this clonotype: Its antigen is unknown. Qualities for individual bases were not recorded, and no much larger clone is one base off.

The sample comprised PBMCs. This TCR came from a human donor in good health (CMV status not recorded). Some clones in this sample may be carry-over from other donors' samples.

The DNA is TGCGCCAGCAGCCAGGCAGGGGGACAGATCGAAAAACTGTTTTTT. Translated, this gives CASSQAGGQIEKLFF. The chain uses TRBV4-3 and TRBJ1-4; 7 bases in the middle match TRBD1. The CDR3 starts with the cysteine, ends with the phenylalanine, and has 15 residues. CDR3 DNA is the only sequence kept; it has 45 bases, read in frame from the first base. As encoded in the germline V gene, CDR1 is LGHNA while CDR2 is YSLEER. Trimming takes 3 bases off V and 8 bases off J; junction bases not matched to a gene: 9.